This T cell receptor beta chain stems from a study of shared T cell receptors in the human thymus. With 3 bases removed from V and 0 bases from J, the gap between germline ends came to 9 bases. CDR3 size: 15 residues. From germline, CDR1 is MDHEN and CDR2 SYDVKM. The assay was immunoSEQ multiplex PCR, and TCRdb's table has in-frame clones only and misses some. The sample consists of around 340,000 clones, over 90% of them appearing once. This chain links TRBV28 with TRBJ1-3; D is uncertain. The sample consisted of thymocytes. The sequence derives from a human donor. In DNA, the CDR3 is TGTGCCAGCAGTTTCCCGGTCCGCTCTGGAAACACCATATATTTT. As protein: CASSFPVRSGNTIYF.